This T cell receptor (beta chain) was identified in a study of CD8 T cells in Susac syndrome. CDR3 length equals 16 residues. Germline-derived CDR1 and CDR2 are SGHTA and FQGNSA. Trimming at V came to 0 bases and at J to 2 bases, leaving 3 bases not matched to a gene. While serving as controls, healthy donors were matched for age and sex. Negative isolation yielded CD8+ and CD4+ T cells; FACS enriched TEMRA cells. When the RNA was reverse transcribed, random hexamers were used with an input of about 0.5 to 1 ug. The method of amplification for TCR beta CDR3 was immunoSEQ multiplex PCR, covering 54 Vbeta and 13 Jbeta. TCRdb used MiXCR to reprocess the immunoSEQ multiplex PCR reads, holding one entry per CDR3 protein. Of roughly 200,000 distinct CDR3 sequences listed, roughly 95% are singletons.

The chain carries TRBV7-2 and TRBJ2-3; 9 nucleotides align to TRBD2. Sequencing was carried out using CD4+ T cells from PBMCs. The receptor was isolated from a human donor in good health. In DNA, the CDR3 is TGTGCCAGCAGCTTAGCTAGCGGGGGTTTCACAGATACGCAGTATTTT. Protein product: CASSLASGGFTDTQYF.